A single sample is the source of the 30 T cell receptor beta chains below, sequenced in a study of T cell responses to AZD1222 COVID-19 vaccine. The data were produced by immunoSEQ multiplex PCR, yet TCRdb's version contains in-frame clones alone and is incomplete. Of 130,000 or so clones in the sample, more than 85% were seen once. This specimen consisted of peripheral blood, obtained 28 days after the second AZD1222 dose. These TCRs come from an adult who received the AZD1222 COVID-19 vaccine.

This chain uses TRBV18 with TRBJ2-1; 9 bases map to TRBD2. Trimming took 6 bases from V and 0 from J; bases not matched to a gene: 15. This CDR3 is built from 19 residues. CDR1 KGHSH and CDR2 LQKENI come from the germline V gene. The DNA for the CDR3 is TGTGCCAGCTCCCCTTTTGGCGGGGGGGATTCCAGCTCCTACAATGAGCAGTTCTTC. Residues: CASSPFGGGDSSSYNEQFF.

In its sample, this clone was seen once. The chain links TRBV4-2 to TRBJ2-5; 10 bases are shared with TRBD2. The J segment lost 4 bases and the V segment lost 0 bases, leaving 5 bases of the junction unmatched. There are 16 residues in the CDR3. The germline V gene encodes CDR1 LGHNA and CDR2 YNFKEQ. CDR3 sequence reads: CASSQDTSGGAETQYF. CDR3 nucleotide sequence: TGTGCCAGCAGCCAAGATACCAGCGGGGGGGCAGAGACCCAGTACTTC.

The rearrangement joins TRBV9 to TRBJ1-2; 11 nucleotides agree with TRBD1. The trim removed 0 bases at V and 2 bases at J, leaving 3 bases unmatched. This CDR3 region has 16 residues. The germline V gene encodes CDR1 SGDLS and CDR2 YYNGEE. The CDR3 sequence: CASSVEGTGGNYGYTF. The CDR3 coding sequence is TGTGCCAGCAGCGTAGAGGGGACAGGGGGAAACTATGGCTACACCTTC.

The genes are TRBV5-1 and TRBJ1-2; 7 bases line up with TRBD1. The length of the CDR3 is 15 residues. CDR1 SGHRS and CDR2 YFSETQ come from the germline V gene. V lost 0 bases and J lost 4; bases outside the gene matches: 6. The DNA of the CDR3 is TGCGCCAGCAGCTTGGGACAGGGACCTCCCTATGGCTACACCTTC. Protein: CASSLGQGPPYGYTF. Looking up the rest from reference TRBV5-1 and TRBJ1-2 gives the full variable domain: KAGVTQTPRYLIKTRGQQVTLSCSPISGHRSVSWYQQTPGQGLQFLFEYFSETQRNKGNFPGRFSGRQFSNSRSEMNVSTLELGDSALYLCASSLGQGPPYGYTFGSGTRLTVV.

V and J are TRBV7-8 and TRBJ2-7, with D unresolved. Trimming removed 0 bases at V and 3 bases at J, with 6 bases between. Germline V gene lookup returns CDR1 SGHVS and CDR2 FQNEAQ. The length of the CDR3 is 13 residues. In DNA, the CDR3 is TGTGCCAGCAGCTTAGCTCAGAACTACGAGCAGTACGTC. Its protein is CASSLAQNYEQYV.

The chain uses TRBV19 and TRBJ2-1; D not certain. V was clipped by 6 bases and J by 8 bases, with 14 bases between them. Looked up from germline, CDR1 is LNHDA and CDR2 is SQIVND (reference sequence). The CDR3 consists of 13 residues. CDR3 coding DNA: TGTGCCAGTAGACAGAAACGGGTGGATGAGCAGTTCTTC. This codes for CASRQKRVDEQFF.

J is TRBJ2-3 and V is TRBV5-1; 10 bases align to TRBD2. The CDR3 runs to 14 residues. Germline lookup yields CDR1 SGHRS and CDR2 YFSETQ. Trimming took 2 bases from V and 9 from J; bases not matched to a gene: 6. DNA of the CDR3: TGCGCCAGCAGCTTAAGCGGGGGGGCGGGGACGCAGTATTTT. Encoded protein: CASSLSGGAGTQYF.

There are a few counts of this clone. This chain joins TRBV10-3 and TRBJ1-1; tentatively, D is TRBD1 (5 bases). The V gene's germline CDR1 is ENHRY and CDR2 SYGVKD. Deletions cut 0 bases from V and 2 bases from J, with 16 bases between. The CDR3 loop spans 17 amino acids. The CDR3 sequence is CAISESVIRRGNTEAFF. The DNA of the CDR3 is TGTGCCATCAGTGAGTCTGTTATAAGGAGGGGAAACACTGAAGCTTTCTTT.

V gene TRBV2 combines with J gene TRBJ2-1, with 7 nucleotides matching TRBD2. The CDR3 sequence is 14 residues long. V lost 10 bases, J lost 1 base, and 7 bases stayed unmatched. Per the germline V gene, CDR1 is SNHLY and CDR2 is FYNNEI. The CDR3 DNA reads as TGTGCCACCGAGACCGGGGGGTCCTACAATGAGCAGTTCTTC. Amino acid sequence: CATETGGSYNEQFF.

The V and J genes are TRBV9 and TRBJ2-2, with TRBD2 identical over 8 bases. The germline gives CDR1 SGDLS, CDR2 YYNGEE. The CDR3 covers 17 residues. Trimming took 4 bases from V and 2 from J; bases not matched to a gene: 10. The CDR3 is CASSPQILAGNTGELFF. CDR3 DNA sequence: TGTGCCAGCAGCCCCCAGATCCTAGCGGGCAACACCGGGGAGCTGTTTTTT.

This chain connects TRBV20-1 to TRBJ1-1; 7 bases fit TRBD1. Germline V gives CDR1 DFQATT, CDR2 SNEGSKA (reference sequence). The CDR3 totals 15 residues. V dropped 3 bases and J dropped 0; count of bases not matched to a gene: 7. In DNA, the CDR3 is TGCAGTGCTAGTCAGGGGGGGGGATTGAACACTGAAGCTTTCTTT. It is translated as CSASQGGGLNTEAFF.

The V gene is TRBV29-1, the J gene TRBJ1-5, with a tentative D call TRBD1 (5 bases). CDR1 and CDR2 (germline): SQVTM, ANQGSEA. V was trimmed by 7 bases and J by 7 bases, leaving 17 bases between them. The CDR3 spans 13 residues. The CDR3 coding sequence is TGCAGCGCCCAAACCGGGGGAGACCAGCCCCAGCATTTT. Translating gives CSAQTGGDQPQHF.

This clone showed up just a few times. This sequence joins TRBV6-6 and TRBJ1-1, with D hard to call. The V gene's germline CDR1 is MNHNY and CDR2 SVGAGI (reference sequence). This CDR3 is 12 amino acids long. V lost 5 bases, J lost 4 bases, and 8 bases lay in between. Here the CDR3 reads CASSPGGTEAFF. The CDR3, as DNA: TGTGCCAGCAGTCCCGGAGGCACTGAAGCTTTCTTT.

The chain couples TRBV9 to TRBJ1-4; D may be TRBD1 (5 bases). The CDR3 totals 15 residues. V dropped 4 bases and J dropped 8 bases, with 18 bases sitting between them. Per germline, CDR1 SGDLS and CDR2 YYNGEE. The CDR3: CASSPMAQGREKLFF. The CDR3 DNA follows: TGTGCCAGCAGCCCCATGGCTCAGGGTAGGGAAAAACTGTTTTTT.

The rearrangement links TRBV24-1 to TRBJ1-1, with 7 positions matching TRBD1. The CDR3 spans 18 residues. CDR1 is KGHDR, CDR2 SFDVKD, per germline. V lost 4 bases to trimming and J lost 3 bases; unmatched junction nucleotides: 16. The CDR3 DNA reads TGTGCCACCAGTGACCAACCCAATGACAGGGTTAAGGACACTGAAGCTTTCTTT. Residues: CATSDQPNDRVKDTEAFF.

J is TRBJ1-1 and V is TRBV27, with 7 bases lining up with TRBD1. The V segment lost 5 bases and the J segment 1 base; nucleotides outside the gene matches: 10. Germline V gene sequence: CDR1 MNHEY, CDR2 SMNVEV (reference sequence). The CDR3 covers 16 residues. CDR3 DNA: TGTGCCAGCAGTCCCCAGGGACAGATTGCGAACACTGAAGCTTTCTTT. It translates to CASSPQGQIANTEAFF.

The chain links TRBV5-1 to TRBJ2-7, with 8 bases fitting TRBD1. The germline gives CDR1 SGHRS, CDR2 YFSETQ. V lost 3 bases, J lost 4 bases, and 6 bases stayed unmatched. The CDR3 covers 14 residues. CDR3 sequence: CASSSGQVGYEQYF. Here the CDR3 DNA reads TGCGCCAGCAGCTCGGGACAGGTCGGATACGAGCAGTACTTC.

The chain couples TRBV5-1 to TRBJ2-5; 9 nucleotides align to TRBD2. The CDR3 has 16 amino acids. Trimming cost V 0 bases and J 2 bases; bases outside gene matches: 5. The V gene's germline CDR1 is SGHRS and CDR2 YFSETQ. CDR3 DNA sequence: TGCGCCAGCAGCTTGGACAGACTAGCGGCACAAGAGACCCAGTACTTC. Amino acid sequence: CASSLDRLAAQETQYF. Together with reference TRBV5-1 and TRBJ2-5, the CDR3 gives the full variable domain: KAGVTQTPRYLIKTRGQQVTLSCSPISGHRSVSWYQQTPGQGLQFLFEYFSETQRNKGNFPGRFSGRQFSNSRSEMNVSTLELGDSALYLCASSLDRLAAQETQYFGPGTRLLVL.

The CDR3 spells CASSLVKQGVVTGELFF. CDR3 sequence (DNA): TGTGCCAGCAGCTTAGTGAAACAGGGGGTAGTCACCGGGGAGCTGTTTTTT. V gene TRBV11-3 combines with J gene TRBJ2-2; the match to TRBD1 covers 8 bases. With V trimmed by 1 base and J by 4 bases, 8 bases remained unmatched. Looked up from germline, CDR1 is SGHNT and CDR2 is YENEEA. CDR3 size: 17 residues.

J is TRBJ1-4 and V is TRBV2, with D possibly matching TRBD1 (6 bases). Germline CDR1 SNHLY, CDR2 FYNNEI. Between the trimmed V and J ends, which lost 6 bases and 8 bases, there was a span of 13 bases. This CDR3 has 13 residues. CDR3 coding DNA: TGTGCCAGCAGGGCAGGGGTAGTCGAAAAACTGTTTTTT. Its translation: CASRAGVVEKLFF.

The rearrangement uses TRBV2 and TRBJ1-1, with D hard to call. The CDR3 length is 13 residues. Trimming took 2 bases from V and 4 from J, leaving 8 bases between them. Germline-derived CDR1 and CDR2 are SNHLY and FYNNEI. For the CDR3, the DNA is TGTGCCAGCAGTGAACGGGAGCTCACTGAAGCTTTCTTT. Protein sequence: CASSERELTEAFF.

This clone was counted once. The J gene is TRBJ1-1, the V gene TRBV7-9, with D hard to call. In germline, CDR1 is SEHNR, CDR2 FQNEAQ (reference sequence). The CDR3 spans 14 residues. V lost 6 bases and J 2 bases, leaving 13 bases between the germline ends. The DNA for the CDR3 is TGTGCCAGCAGTTGGGTCGATGTTAACACTGAAGCTTTCTTT. Its protein product is CASSWVDVNTEAFF. Filled out from reference TRBV7-9 and TRBJ1-1, the complete variable domain reads DTGVSQNPRHKITKRGQNVTFRCDPISEHNRLYWYRQTLGQGPEFLTYFQNEAQLEKSRLLSDRFSAERPKGSFSTLEIQRTEQGDSAMYLCASSWVDVNTEAFFGQGTRLTVV.

This clone has only one observation. V gene TRBV6-2 or TRBV6-3 combines with J gene TRBJ1-1; D ambiguous. Germline lookup yields CDR1 MNHEY and CDR2 SVGEGT. The CDR3 covers 14 residues. Trimming stripped 4 bases from V and 3 bases from J, with 12 bases between. CDR3 nucleotides: TGTGCCAGCAGTTCCGACAAACGAGACACTGAAGCTTTCTTT. This gives the protein CASSSDKRDTEAFF.

The CDR3 DNA reads as TGTGCCAGCAGCGGGACTAGCGGAACAGATACGCAGTATTTT. It encodes CASSGTSGTDTQYF. J is TRBJ2-3 and V is TRBV6-5; 11 bases are a match to TRBD2. Germline CDR1 MNHEY, CDR2 SVGAGI. V shed 6 bases and J 3 bases; nucleotides not matched to a gene: 2. The CDR3 runs to 14 residues.

The V and J genes are TRBV18 and TRBJ1-5; 8 bases agree with TRBD1. CDR3 size: 16 residues. Germline V gene data show CDR1 as KGHSH and CDR2 as LQKENI. V shed 3 bases, J shed 4 bases, and the junction held 8 bases outside the gene matches. The DNA for the CDR3 is TGTGCCAGCTCACCCTCCTCCGGGACAGGAAATCAGCCCCAGCATTTT. This translates into CASSPSSGTGNQPQHF. The full variable domain, with the rest looked up from reference TRBV18 and TRBJ1-5, is NAGVMQNPRHLVRRRGQEARLRCSPMKGHSHVYWYRQLPEEGLKFMVYLQKENIIDESGMPKERFSAEFPKEGPSILRIQQVVRGDSAAYFCASSPSSGTGNQPQHFGDGTRLSIL.

The chain joins TRBV11-3 to TRBJ2-1; 8 bases fit TRBD2. Losses at the gene ends were 9 bases for V and 8 bases for J; bases not matched to a gene: 12. CDR1 and CDR2 from the germline V gene are SGHNT and YENEEA. This CDR3 contains 14 residues. The CDR3 DNA follows: TGTGCCAGTCGCTATCTCACGGGAGGGGATGAGCAGTTCTTC. Translation gives CASRYLTGGDEQFF.

J is TRBJ1-1 and V is TRBV20-1, with a weak D call TRBD1 (6 bases). This CDR3 contains 13 residues. V was shortened by 3 bases and J by 8 bases, with 16 bases between the two germline ends. Per the germline V gene, CDR1 is DFQATT and CDR2 is SNEGSKA (reference sequence). In DNA, the CDR3 is TGCAGTGCTAGTGGGGGAGGGGGAGGAGAAGCTTTCTTT. It specifies CSASGGGGGEAFF.

The chain carries TRBV27 and TRBJ2-7, with TRBD1 as a possible D gene (6 bases). V lost 8 bases and J lost 6, with 23 bases in between. Per germline, CDR1 MNHEY and CDR2 SMNVEV (reference sequence). This CDR3 contains 15 residues. The CDR3 reads CASSAAGTIGSEQYF. The CDR3 bases are TGTGCCAGCTCCGCGGCCGGGACAATCGGCTCCGAGCAGTACTTC.

This clone was seen a few times. This sequence joins TRBV5-1 and TRBJ1-4; D uncertain. Germline CDR1 reads SGHRS; CDR2 reads YFSETQ. There are 14 residues in the CDR3. Trimming shortened V by 6 bases and J by 6 bases, and 15 bases separated the two germline ends. CDR3 bases: TGCGCCAGCAAGACCGGGATATCGGATGAAAAACTGTTTTTT. It is translated as CASKTGISDEKLFF.

The chain couples TRBV5-1 to TRBJ2-5; D remains unclear. The CDR3 has 15 residues. Germline V gene data show CDR1 as SGHRS and CDR2 as YFSETQ. The germline V and J ends were trimmed by 0 bases and 1 base, with 10 bases remaining between them. CDR3 sequence (DNA): TGCGCCAGCAGCTTGGTAGACCAGCGCCAAGAGACCCAGTACTTC. Its translation: CASSLVDQRQETQYF.